This T cell receptor beta chain was identified during a study of blood T cell repertoires in COVID-19. As for the study in general: Acute-phase and convalescent COVID-19 samples originated in the United States, Italy and Spain. Nucleic acid was either cDNA or gDNA, and it came from T cells, B-cell-depleted T cells, or PBMCs.

In the authors' workflow: Quantification of nucleated cells was approximated via reference gene primer amplification. Produced via immunoSEQ multiplex PCR; TCRdb's table is partial and in-frame only. V, J and clone size derive from that table, while D and trimming were established from the DNA sequence. The profile shows a few hundred thousand clones, over 75% of them singletons. The CDR3 is 14 amino acids. Trimming left V 8 bases short and J 3 bases short, with 14 bases between. CDR1 MDHEN and CDR2 SYDVKM come from the germline V gene. The chain employs TRBV28 and TRBJ1-3; no clear D gene. Sequenced input: peripheral blood. The receptor comes from a human donor in a cohort sampled during active COVID-19. CDR3 nucleotide sequence: TGTGCCAGCGGGTTGCCTCTAGTTGGAAACACCATATATTTT. Amino acid sequence: CASGLPLVGNTIYF.